The subject of this entry is one TCR beta chain. Its antigen remains unidentified. These data are taken from a study of OX40 agonist ivuxolimab in advanced cancers. At the level of the study: Prior anti-PD-1, anti-PD-L1 or anti-CTLA-4 therapy was allowed; around 43% had some. Notes on the study in general: At 0.1 to 3.0 mg/kg and by week 6, CD4+ and CD8+ T cells in the blood had expanded clonally. Those patients achieving a partial response at 0.1-3.0 mg/kg showed among the lowest clonal expansion.

Repertoires were generated with immunoSEQ multiplex PCR, while TCRdb's copy carries only in-frame clones and drops some. The sample lists about 71,000 clones, about 81% occurring once. With V trimmed by 9 bases and J by 1 base, 3 bases remained unmatched. The CDR3 has 13 amino acids. Germline CDR1 reads MNHEY; CDR2 reads SVGAGI. The TCR was taken from an adult with an advanced solid tumor such as melanoma, head and neck, liver or kidney cancer. V and J are TRBV6-5 and TRBJ2-4; 7 bases align to TRBD1. The input for sequencing was CD4+ or CD8+ T cells sorted from blood, taken in a trial of the OX40 agonist ivuxolimab. This CDR3 reads CASRGLAKNIQYF. The DNA of the CDR3 is TGTGCCAGTAGGGGGCTTGCCAAAAACATTCAGTACTTC.